This T cell receptor (beta chain) derives from a study of T cells in narcolepsy. Study overall: Healthy controls were enrolled alongside patients with narcolepsy type 1 or type 2. Study-wide results and limits: Reportedly, autoreactive clonotypes were serially detected in patients' blood but not controls'. In some patient and control memory CD4+ samples, autoreactive clones were absent. Comparing one patient's CSF and blood CD4+ clonotypes highlighted HCRT- and TRIB2-specific autoreactive clonotypes.

Regarding this clone: Its specificity is unknown.

TCRdb keeps only in-frame clones here, not all; method: immunoSEQ multiplex PCR. The table lists 31,000 or so clones, approximately 87% of them singletons. This sequence originates from a human donor with narcolepsy. Sequencing used CD45RA- memory CD4+ T cells from PBMCs.

The chain's CDR3 is CASSLDYTENTEAFF. The CDR3 coding sequence is TGTGCCAGCAGCTTAGATTACACCGAGAACACTGAAGCTTTCTTT. V usage is TRBV7-2 and J usage is TRBJ1-1, with no clear D. The CDR3 extends over 15 amino acids. The V end was cut by 1 base, the J end by 1 base, with 10 bases between. Per germline, CDR1 SGHTA and CDR2 FQGNSA.